This passage covers 32 T cell receptor beta chains from one sample sequenced in a study of CD8 T cell repertoires and HIV-1 epitope variants. Sequenced by immunoSEQ multiplex PCR; TCRdb stores in-frame clones only, minus some. In the table there are about 5,000 clones, less than 70% of which are singletons. Their antigens remain unidentified. The sample comprised cultured CD8+ T cells derived from PBMCs. Receptor source: a male donor with HIV.

J is TRBJ2-5 and V is TRBV28, with D unresolved. V lost 6 bases and J lost 0, with 11 bases in between. CDR1 is MDHEN and CDR2 is SYDVKM in the germline V gene. The CDR3 totals 14 residues. DNA for the CDR3: TGTGCCAGCAGCCCCAGGATAAACCAAGAGACCCAGTACTTC. As protein: CASSPRINQETQYF.

This clone showed up just a few times. V is TRBV4-2 and J is TRBJ2-1; 8 positions agree with TRBD2. The V gene end was trimmed by 5 bases and the J gene end by 0 bases; junction bases not matched to a gene: 6. Germline assignment: CDR1 LGHNA and CDR2 YNFKEQ. This CDR3 comprises 16 residues. Here the CDR3 DNA reads TGTGCCAGCAGCTCGGGAGGGGGTAGCTCCTACAATGAGCAGTTCTTC. As protein: CASSSGGGSSYNEQFF.

The chain couples TRBV6-6 to TRBJ2-7; possibly TRBD1 or TRBD2 for D (5 bases each). Trimming stripped 6 bases from V and 6 bases from J, with 9 bases between. CDR1 is MNHNY, CDR2 SVGAGI, per germline (reference sequence). The CDR3 extends over 11 amino acids. The CDR3 nucleotides are TGTGCCAGCAGGAGGGGTGTCGAGCAGTACTTC. As protein: CASRRGVEQYF.

This clone was seen a handful of times. The J gene is TRBJ1-2, the V gene TRBV5-1, with D perhaps TRBD1 (6 bases). The CDR3 contains 12 residues. Per germline, CDR1 SGHRS and CDR2 YFSETQ. The V end was cut by 4 bases, the J end by 8 bases, with 12 bases between. This CDR3 is CASSLGGGGYTF. DNA of the CDR3: TGCGCCAGCAGCCTCGGGGGCGGGGGCTACACCTTC.

The V call is TRBV10-3, the J call TRBJ2-2; 7 bases align to TRBD2. V dropped 4 bases and J dropped 4; count of bases not matched to a gene: 6. Germline V lookup: CDR1 ENHRY, CDR2 SYGVKD. The CDR3 runs to 15 residues. CDR3 sequence: CAISGVLASTGELFF. The CDR3 region has the DNA TGTGCCATCAGTGGAGTACTAGCGAGCACCGGGGAGCTGTTTTTT.

This clone was detected only a few times. The chain couples TRBV7-9 to TRBJ2-1; D call uncertain. The length of the CDR3 is 12 residues. Per the germline V gene, CDR1 is SEHNR and CDR2 is FQNEAQ (reference sequence). Trimming removed 1 base from V and 8 bases from J, with 6 bases in between. DNA of the CDR3: TGTGCCAGCAGCTTAGATCCGGATGAGCAGTTCTTC. Its protein product is CASSLDPDEQFF.

In DNA, the CDR3 is TGTGCCAGCAGCCTAGCGGGGGACTACAATGAGCAGTTCTTC. Translation gives CASSLAGDYNEQFF. The chain uses TRBV5-4 and TRBJ2-1; TRBD2 agrees at 10 bases. V lost 4 bases and J lost 3; bases outside the gene matches: 1. The germline CDR1 and CDR2 sequences are SGHNT and YYREEE (reference sequence). The CDR3 is 14 amino acids. Complete variable domain (other parts from reference TRBV5-4 and TRBJ2-1): ETGVTQSPTHLIKTRGQQVTLRCSSQSGHNTVSWYQQALGQGPQFIFQYYREEENGRGNFPPRFSGLQFPNYSSELNVNALELDDSALYLCASSLAGDYNEQFFGPGTRLTVL.

CDR3 amino acids: CASSVGGEMGWDTQYF. The CDR3, as DNA: TGCGCCAGCAGTGTGGGGGGGGAGATGGGTTGGGATACGCAGTATTTT. The genes are TRBV10-2 and TRBJ2-3, with TRBD2 matching over 7 bases. Germline CDR1 and CDR2: WSHSY and SAAADI. The V gene end was trimmed by 4 bases and the J gene end by 6 bases; junction bases not matched to a gene: 13. This CDR3 is 16 amino acids long.

The rearrangement links TRBV19 to TRBJ1-5; TRBD1 is a possible D gene (6 bases). The germline V and J ends were trimmed by 11 bases and 4 bases, with 27 bases remaining between them. Germline CDR1 reads LNHDA; CDR2 reads SQIVND (reference sequence). The CDR3 sequence is 17 residues long. The CDR3 DNA sequence: TGTGCCGGCAAAGTCAAGGGCGGACAGCTAAGGAATCAGCCCCAGCATTTT. This gives the protein CAGKVKGGQLRNQPQHF.

This chain connects TRBV25-1 to TRBJ2-5; TRBD1 matches at 10 bases. This CDR3 contains 16 residues. With V trimmed by 4 bases and J by 6 bases, 11 bases remained unmatched. Germline V lookup: CDR1 MGHDK, CDR2 SYGVNS. This CDR3 is CASSGPGQGPLQTQYF. Here the CDR3 DNA reads TGTGCCAGCAGTGGCCCGGGACAGGGGCCCTTACAGACCCAGTACTTC.

The chain links TRBV28 to TRBJ1-5, with D hard to call. The CDR3 sequence is 15 residues long. CDR1 and CDR2 (germline): MDHEN, SYDVKM. With 3 bases removed from V and 3 bases from J, the gap between germline ends came to 12 bases. The CDR3 loop is CASSFDGRYNQPQHF. CDR3 coding DNA: TGTGCCAGCAGTTTTGATGGACGGTACAATCAGCCCCAGCATTTT.

This clone turned up a few times. V and J are TRBV19 and TRBJ2-1, with no clear D. Trimming took 3 bases from V and 6 from J, leaving 3 bases between them. Germline CDR1 reads LNHDA; CDR2 reads SQIVND (reference sequence). This CDR3 contains 11 residues. CDR3 protein: CASSMGNEQFF. The CDR3 bases are TGTGCCAGTAGTATGGGCAATGAGCAGTTCTTC.

The V and J genes are TRBV6-5 and TRBJ2-1; tentatively, D is TRBD2 (5 bases). Germline CDR1 MNHEY, CDR2 SVGAGI. The CDR3 consists of 15 residues. The V gene lost 0 bases and the J gene lost 2 bases, with 8 bases spanning the gap. The CDR3 region has the DNA TGTGCCAGCAGTTACTCGGGAGTCGCCTACAATGAGCAGTTCTTC. As protein: CASSYSGVAYNEQFF.

The V and J genes are TRBV7-9 and TRBJ1-1; no clear D gene. The CDR3 consists of 19 residues. Deletions cut 0 bases from V and 5 bases from J, with 25 bases between. CDR1 is SEHNR and CDR2 is FQNEAQ in the germline V gene (reference sequence). This CDR3 reads CASSLAPIGSSGRRTEAFF. The CDR3 coding sequence is TGTGCCAGCAGCTTAGCTCCAATCGGCTCCTCGGGAAGGAGGACTGAAGCTTTCTTT.

The V call is TRBV28, the J call TRBJ2-2; D gene uncertain. This CDR3 has 12 amino acids. Looked up from germline, CDR1 is MDHEN and CDR2 is SYDVKM. The V and J ends lost 8 bases and 6 bases respectively, with 10 bases between them. The CDR3 protein is CASGLSAGELFF. The CDR3 DNA sequence: TGTGCCAGCGGGTTGTCTGCCGGGGAGCTGTTTTTT.

V usage is TRBV7-9 and J usage is TRBJ2-6; TRBD1 aligns across 8 bases. Looked up from germline, CDR1 is SEHNR and CDR2 is FQNEAQ (reference sequence). V shed 4 bases and J 0 bases; nucleotides not matched to a gene: 11. CDR3 size: 19 residues. In DNA form, the CDR3 reads TGTGCCAGCAGCTCGACAGGGGCCTCACTGAGCTCTGGGGCCAACGTCCTGACTTTC. As protein: CASSSTGASLSSGANVLTF.

V usage is TRBV28 and J usage is TRBJ2-7, with 13 bases lining up with TRBD2. The J segment lost 4 bases and the V segment lost 7 bases, leaving 19 bases of the junction unmatched. The germline gives CDR1 MDHEN, CDR2 SYDVKM. CDR3 length: 19 amino acids. The CDR3 protein is CASTNGPRTSGSFGYEQYF. In DNA, the CDR3 is TGTGCCAGCACGAACGGCCCCCGGACTAGCGGGAGTTTTGGGTACGAGCAGTACTTC.

There are a few counts of this clone. CDR3 sequence reads: CASSEASGATYYEQYF. The CDR3 bases are TGCGCCAGCAGTGAGGCCTCAGGGGCGACATACTACGAGCAGTACTTC. V and J are TRBV10-2 and TRBJ2-7, with D maybe TRBD1 (6 bases). Deletions cut 2 bases from V and 3 bases from J, with 17 bases between. This CDR3 has 16 amino acids. The germline V gene encodes CDR1 WSHSY and CDR2 SAAADI.

The V call is TRBV5-6, the J call TRBJ2-3; possibly TRBD2 for D (7 bases). CDR1 and CDR2 (germline): SGHDT, YYEEEE. V was shortened by 5 bases and J by 2 bases, with 21 bases between the two germline ends. The CDR3 is 17 residues long. The CDR3 DNA follows: TGTGCCAGCAGTAACACAGGAGGGGGGGGGCTCACAGATACGCAGTATTTT. Translating gives CASSNTGGGGLTDTQYF.

CDR3 amino acids: CASSGGTEQYF. The CDR3 DNA reads as TGTGCCAGCAGCGGTGGGACCGAGCAGTACTTC. The rearrangement uses TRBV9 and TRBJ2-7; the D gene could be TRBD1 or TRBD2 (5 bases each). CDR3 length: 11 residues. V was shortened by 3 bases and J by 6 bases, with 7 bases between the two germline ends. CDR1 and CDR2 from the germline V gene are SGDLS and YYNGEE.

The chain recombines TRBV6-5 with TRBJ1-1, with TRBD1 matching over 10 bases. V shed 0 bases and J 6 bases; nucleotides not matched to a gene: 4. The CDR3 spans 15 residues. Germline-derived CDR1 and CDR2 are MNHEY and SVGAGI. The CDR3 nucleotides read TGTGCCAGCAGTTACTCGACAGGGGGCAACGCTGAAGCTTTCTTT. Its protein is CASSYSTGGNAEAFF.

This chain connects TRBV19 to TRBJ2-1; D possibly corresponds to TRBD2 (6 bases). The germline CDR1 and CDR2 sequences are LNHDA and SQIVND (reference sequence). V dropped 3 bases and J dropped 4 bases, with 10 bases sitting between them. This CDR3 spans 14 amino acids. Here the CDR3 reads CASSMSGLYNEQFF. Here the CDR3 DNA reads TGTGCCAGTAGTATGTCGGGACTTTACAATGAGCAGTTCTTC.

This clone was seen a few times. The chain couples TRBV5-1 to TRBJ2-7, with 11 bases aligning to TRBD1. J was trimmed by 6 bases and V by 3 bases; bases with no gene match: 5. Germline V gives CDR1 SGHRS, CDR2 YFSETQ. The CDR3 is 14 residues long. DNA for the CDR3: TGCGCCAGCAGCTCGGGGACAGGGGGTACCGAGCAGTACTTC. As protein: CASSSGTGGTEQYF.

The V gene is TRBV7-2, the J gene TRBJ2-1; D not resolved. The CDR3 length is 13 residues. V was trimmed by 5 bases and J by 3 bases, leaving 8 bases between them. Germline CDR1 is SGHTA and CDR2 is FQGNSA. The CDR3 DNA sequence: TGTGCCAGCAGCGATGGAAACTACAATGAGCAGTTCTTC. As protein: CASSDGNYNEQFF.

The V gene is TRBV6-5, the J gene TRBJ1-2; D unresolved. Trimming left V 4 bases short and J 6 bases short, with 12 bases between. CDR1 MNHEY and CDR2 SVGAGI come from the germline V gene. This CDR3 has 13 residues. The CDR3 reads CASSLHDRDGYTF. For the CDR3, the DNA is TGTGCCAGCAGTTTACACGATCGGGATGGCTACACCTTC.

DNA of the CDR3: TGTGCCATCGGGGGGGACGGCAATCAGCCCCAGCATTTT. Translated: CAIGGDGNQPQHF. The chain links TRBV28 to TRBJ1-5; possibly TRBD1 for D (5 bases). V lost 10 bases, J lost 2 bases, and 12 bases lay in between. The CDR3 contains 13 residues. CDR1 MDHEN and CDR2 SYDVKM come from the germline V gene.

The chain has TRBV4-2 and TRBJ2-1, with TRBD2 identical over 11 bases. The CDR3 totals 15 residues. Losses at the gene ends were 4 bases for V and 7 bases for J; bases not matched to a gene: 6. Per the germline V gene, CDR1 is LGHNA and CDR2 is YNFKEQ. The CDR3 loop reads CASSRGIAGGNEQFF. The CDR3 region has the DNA TGTGCCAGCAGCCGTGGGATAGCGGGAGGGAATGAGCAGTTCTTC.

A remark on this clone: One junction end disagrees with the germline gene, perhaps due to a read error. The chain is built from TRBV27 and TRBJ1-6; 10 positions agree with TRBD1. CDR1 is MNHEY, CDR2 SMNVEV, per germline (reference sequence). This CDR3 spans 15 amino acids. CDR3 bases: TGTGCCAGCGGTTTATCCGGGACAGGGGTTTCACCCCTCCACTTT. Translating it yields CASGLSGTGVSPLHF.

This clone was observed a single time. The V call is TRBV5-6, the J call TRBJ2-7; maybe TRBD1 (5 bases). This CDR3 contains 16 residues. From germline, CDR1 is SGHDT and CDR2 YYEEEE. The V end lost 4 bases, the J end lost 2 bases, and 19 bases lay between the germline ends. CDR3 DNA sequence: TGTGCCAGCAGCCACACAGTGGGGCAGTTAACCTACGAGCAGTACTTC. Translating it yields CASSHTVGQLTYEQYF.

The chain carries TRBV11-2 and TRBJ2-1, with TRBD2 matching 15 bases. The CDR3 length is 17 residues. The germline V gene has CDR1 SGHAT and CDR2 FQNNGV. The V segment lost 6 bases and the J segment 5 bases; nucleotides outside the gene matches: 8. CDR3 in DNA: TGTGCCAGCAGTTGGACTAGCGGGAGGGCAGAGAACAATGAGCAGTTCTTC. This sequence encodes CASSWTSGRAENNEQFF.

This rearrangement joins TRBV7-9 to TRBJ2-1, with 9 bases aligning to TRBD1. V lost 0 bases, J lost 0 bases, and 0 bases stayed unmatched. CDR1 is SEHNR, CDR2 FQNEAQ, per germline (reference sequence). This CDR3 contains 16 residues. CDR3 in DNA: TGTGCCAGCAGCTTAGCGGGACAGGGCTCCTACAATGAGCAGTTCTTC. Its protein product is CASSLAGQGSYNEQFF.

The chain couples TRBV19 to TRBJ2-6; D assignment may be TRBD1 or TRBD2 (5 bases each). The CDR3 is 14 residues long. Germline lookup yields CDR1 LNHDA and CDR2 SQIVND (reference sequence). V was trimmed by 8 bases and J by 1 base, leaving 9 bases between them. CDR3 DNA sequence: TGTGCCAGTGAGGGGATGTCTGGGGCCAACGTCCTGACTTTC. This gives the protein CASEGMSGANVLTF. Full variable domain (missing parts from reference TRBV19 and TRBJ2-6): DGGITQSPKYLFRKEGQNVTLSCEQNLNHDAMYWYRQDPGQGLRLIYYSQIVNDFQKGDIAEGYSVSREKKESFPLTVTSAQKNPTAFYLCASEGMSGANVLTFGAGSRLTVL.